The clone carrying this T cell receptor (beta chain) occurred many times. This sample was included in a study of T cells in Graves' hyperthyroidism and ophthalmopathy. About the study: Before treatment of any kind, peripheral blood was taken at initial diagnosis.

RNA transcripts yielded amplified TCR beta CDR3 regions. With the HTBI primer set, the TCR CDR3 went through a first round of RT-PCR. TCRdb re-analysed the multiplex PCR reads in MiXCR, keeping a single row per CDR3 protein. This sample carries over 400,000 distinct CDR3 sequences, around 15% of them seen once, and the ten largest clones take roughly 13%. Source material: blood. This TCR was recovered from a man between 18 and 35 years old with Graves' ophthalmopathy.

The CDR3 sequence is CASTPPAGGDEQYF. CDR3 sequence (DNA): TGTGCCAGCACCCCTCCGGCGGGAGGCGACGAGCAGTACTTC. The chain combines TRBV2 with TRBJ2-7; 8 bases map to TRBD2. The CDR3 contains 14 residues. The V gene end was trimmed by 7 bases and the J gene end by 5 bases; junction bases not matched to a gene: 10. The germline gives CDR1 SNHLY, CDR2 FYNNEI.